Sequencing of this T cell receptor (beta chain) was carried out in a study of T cells after yellow fever vaccination. Germline V CDR1 and CDR2: DFQATT, SNEGSKA (reference sequence). There are 13 residues in the CDR3. The V end was cut by 3 bases, the J end by 1 base, with 9 bases between. This clonotype occurred many times. Template switching by 5'RACE produced TCR cDNA, adding a universal primer site and UMIs. TCRdb called the 5' RACE reads again in MiXCR, with one record for every CDR3 protein. The data show roughly 63,000 distinct CDR3 sequences, approximately 8% seen once. This TCR came from a man aged 25 to 40 who received the YFV17D yellow fever vaccine. Sequencing was performed on CD8+ T cells sorted from PBMCs, taken 15 days after the yellow fever booster vaccination. The chain carries TRBV20-1 and TRBJ2-5; D perhaps matches TRBD2 (6 bases). In nucleotides, the CDR3 is TGCAGTGCTAGGGGGGAGGTCCAAGAGACCCAGTACTTC. This sequence encodes CSARGEVQETQYF.